This T cell receptor (beta chain) was obtained from a study of T cell responses to AZD1222 COVID-19 vaccine. The assay was immunoSEQ multiplex PCR, and TCRdb's table has in-frame clones only and misses some. The table lists roughly 79,000 clones, more than 75% of them singletons. Trimming removed 6 bases from V and 8 bases from J, with 13 bases in between. This CDR3 is 12 amino acids long. Germline assignment: CDR1 MDHEN and CDR2 SYDVKM. The receptor was isolated from an adult in good health. The chain uses TRBV28 and TRBJ1-1; D is ambiguous. The input for sequencing was peripheral blood, taken on day 0 of AZD1222 vaccination. Here the CDR3 DNA reads TGTGCCAGCAGCCTCCAAAAGAGGGAAGCTTTCTTT. Its protein is CASSLQKREAFF.